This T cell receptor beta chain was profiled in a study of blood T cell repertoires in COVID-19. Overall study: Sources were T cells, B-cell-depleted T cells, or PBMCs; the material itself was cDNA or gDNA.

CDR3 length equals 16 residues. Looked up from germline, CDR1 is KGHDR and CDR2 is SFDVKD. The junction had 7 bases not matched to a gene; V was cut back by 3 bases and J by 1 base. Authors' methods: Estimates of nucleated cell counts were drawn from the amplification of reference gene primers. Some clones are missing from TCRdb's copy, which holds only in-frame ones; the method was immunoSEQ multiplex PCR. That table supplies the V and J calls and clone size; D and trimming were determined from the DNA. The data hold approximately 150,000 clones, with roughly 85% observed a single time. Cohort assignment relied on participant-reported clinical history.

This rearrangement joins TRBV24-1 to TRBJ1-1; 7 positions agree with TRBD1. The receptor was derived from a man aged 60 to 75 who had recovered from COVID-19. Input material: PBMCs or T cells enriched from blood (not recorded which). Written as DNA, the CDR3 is TGTGCCACCAGTGATACGTCAGGGGGGCAGAACACTGAAGCTTTCTTT. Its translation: CATSDTSGGQNTEAFF.